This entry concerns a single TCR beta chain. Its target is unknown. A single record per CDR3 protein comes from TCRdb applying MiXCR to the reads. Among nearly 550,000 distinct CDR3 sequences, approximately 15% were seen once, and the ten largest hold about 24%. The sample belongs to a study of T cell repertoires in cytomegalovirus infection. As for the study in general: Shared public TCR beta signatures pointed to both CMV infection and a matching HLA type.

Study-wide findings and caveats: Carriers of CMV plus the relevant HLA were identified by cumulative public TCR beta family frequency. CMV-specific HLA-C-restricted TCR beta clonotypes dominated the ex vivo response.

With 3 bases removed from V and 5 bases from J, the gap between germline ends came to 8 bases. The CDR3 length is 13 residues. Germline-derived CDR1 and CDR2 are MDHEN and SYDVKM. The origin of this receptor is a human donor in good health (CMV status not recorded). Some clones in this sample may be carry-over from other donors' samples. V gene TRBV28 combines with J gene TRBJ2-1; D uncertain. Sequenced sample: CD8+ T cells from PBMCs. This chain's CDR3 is CASSFVGNNEQFF. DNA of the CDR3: TGTGCCAGCAGTTTTGTAGGGAACAATGAGCAGTTCTTC.